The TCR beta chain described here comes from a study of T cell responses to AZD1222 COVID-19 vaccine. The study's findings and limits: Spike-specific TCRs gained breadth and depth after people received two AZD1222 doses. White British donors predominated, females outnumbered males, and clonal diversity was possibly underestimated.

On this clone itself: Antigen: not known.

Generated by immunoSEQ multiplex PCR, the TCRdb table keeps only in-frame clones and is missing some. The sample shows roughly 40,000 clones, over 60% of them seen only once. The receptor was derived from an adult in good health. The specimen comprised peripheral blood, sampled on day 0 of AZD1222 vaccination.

CDR3 DNA: TGTGCCAGCAGGACGCGGGGACTGGGTTTCGACTATGGCTACACCTTC. It yields the protein CASRTRGLGFDYGYTF. This sequence joins TRBV5-6 and TRBJ1-2; TRBD1 might be the D (5 bases). This CDR3 contains 16 residues. Germline lookup yields CDR1 SGHDT and CDR2 YYEEEE. Trimming cost V 5 bases and J 3 bases, with 20 bases left between them.